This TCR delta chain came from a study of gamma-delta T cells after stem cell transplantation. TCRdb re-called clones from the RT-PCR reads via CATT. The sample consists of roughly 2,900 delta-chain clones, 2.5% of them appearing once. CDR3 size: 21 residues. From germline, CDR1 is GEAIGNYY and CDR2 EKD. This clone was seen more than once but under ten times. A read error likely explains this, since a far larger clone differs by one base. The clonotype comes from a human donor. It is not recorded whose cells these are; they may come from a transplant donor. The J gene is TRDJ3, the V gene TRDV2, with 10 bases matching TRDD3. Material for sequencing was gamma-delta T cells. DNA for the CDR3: TGTGCCCGTGACTCCGTAGAGGGGGATACGCGACCCACCTGGGACACCCGACAGATGTTTTTC. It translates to CARDSVEGDTRPTWDTRQMFF.